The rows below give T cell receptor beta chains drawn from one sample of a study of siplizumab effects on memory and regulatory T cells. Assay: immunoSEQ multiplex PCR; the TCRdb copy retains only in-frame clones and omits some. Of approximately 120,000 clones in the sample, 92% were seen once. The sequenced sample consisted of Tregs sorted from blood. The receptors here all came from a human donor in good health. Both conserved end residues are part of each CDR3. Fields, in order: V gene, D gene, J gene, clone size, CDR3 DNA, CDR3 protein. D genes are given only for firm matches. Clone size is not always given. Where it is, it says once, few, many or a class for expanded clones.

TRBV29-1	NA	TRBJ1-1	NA	TGCAGCGCACAGACAGACACTGAAGCTTTCTTT	CSAQTDTEAFF
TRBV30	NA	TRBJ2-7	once	TGTGCCGGAGGGGGGCTGGAGCAGTACTTC	CAGGGLEQYF
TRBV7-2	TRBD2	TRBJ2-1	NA	TGTGCCAGCAGCTTTGTGTTGGAAGGGACTACTAATGAGCAGTTCTTC	CASSFVLEGTTNEQFF
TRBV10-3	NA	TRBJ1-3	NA	TGTGCCATCAGTTCAGGACAGCCGGACTCTGGAAACACCATATATTTT	CAISSGQPDSGNTIYF
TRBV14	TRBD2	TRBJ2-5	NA	TGTGCCAGCAGCCAAACTAGCGGGGGCCAAGAGACCCAGTACTTC	CASSQTSGGQETQYF
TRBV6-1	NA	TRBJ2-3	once	TGTGCCAGCAGTGAATCCCGGCCGCAAGGCACGCAGTATTTT	CASSESRPQGTQYF
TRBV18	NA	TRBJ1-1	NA	TGTGCCAGCTCACCACCGAACAGGGCAGCTGAAGCTTTCTTT	CASSPPNRAAEAFF
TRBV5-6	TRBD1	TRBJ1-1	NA	TGTGCCAGCAGCTCGACAGGGGCCCACACTGAAGCTTTCTTT	CASSSTGAHTEAFF
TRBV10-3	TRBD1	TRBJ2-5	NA	TGTGCCATCAGTGCGGGGGACAGGGCGGCGGAGACCCAGTACTTC	CAISAGDRAAETQYF
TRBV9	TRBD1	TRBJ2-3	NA	TGTGCCAGCAGCGGATTCCGGGACAGGGGTAGGGATACGCAGTATTTT	CASSGFRDRGRDTQYF
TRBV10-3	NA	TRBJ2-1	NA	TGTGCCATCAGTGAGGGTTTAGGGGAGGAGTTCTTC	CAISEGLGEEFF
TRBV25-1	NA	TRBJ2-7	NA	TGTGCCAGCAGTGAATATAGGTGGGGATCCGAGCAGTACTTC	CASSEYRWGSEQYF
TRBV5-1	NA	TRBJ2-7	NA	TGCGCCAGCAGCCCACGGGGGCTAGCCTACGAGCAGTACTTC	CASSPRGLAYEQYF
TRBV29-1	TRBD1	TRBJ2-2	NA	TGCAGCGCCACGGGACAGTTAAACACCGGGGAGCTGTTTTTT	CSATGQLNTGELFF
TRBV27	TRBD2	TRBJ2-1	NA	TGTGCCAGCACGGCGGGGGACTACTACAATGAGCAGTTCTTC	CASTAGDYYNEQFF
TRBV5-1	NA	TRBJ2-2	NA	TGCGCCAGCACCCCTAGACAGGACACGAACACCGGGGAGCTGTTTTTT	CASTPRQDTNTGELFF
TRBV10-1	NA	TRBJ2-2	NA	TGCGCCAGCAGCCGACAGAGAACCGGGGAGCTGTTTTTT	CASSRQRTGELFF
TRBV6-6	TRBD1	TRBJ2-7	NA	TGTGCCAGCAGTAGCCGGGACAGGGGGCGCGAGCAGTACTTC	CASSSRDRGREQYF
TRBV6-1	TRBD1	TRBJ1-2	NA	TGTGCCAGCAGTGAAGTCGACAGGGACGGCTACACCTTC	CASSEVDRDGYTF
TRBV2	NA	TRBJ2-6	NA	TGTGCCCGAAGACAGGATAAATCTGGGGCCAACGTCCTGACTTTC	CARRQDKSGANVLTF
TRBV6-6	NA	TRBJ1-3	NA	TGTGCCAGCAGTTCCCCCAGGGGCTCTGGAAACACCATATATTTT	CASSSPRGSGNTIYF
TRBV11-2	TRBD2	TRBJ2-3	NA	TGTGCCAGCAGTCGAGCTGTTAGCGGGGGGGCAGATACGCAGTATTTT	CASSRAVSGGADTQYF
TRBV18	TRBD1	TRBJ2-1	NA	TGTGCCAGCTCAGTAAACAGGGGCGCTTCGTACAATGAGCAGTTCTTC	CASSVNRGASYNEQFF
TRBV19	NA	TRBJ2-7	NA	TGTGCCAGTAGTATTATACAGGGTCACGAGCAGTACTTC	CASSIIQGHEQYF
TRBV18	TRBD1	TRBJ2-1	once	TGTGCCAGCTCACAGCAGGGGGCCTACAATGAGCAGTTCTTC	CASSQQGAYNEQFF
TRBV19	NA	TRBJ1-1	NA	TGTGCCAGTAGTTTCAGCCTCGGGGGGTCCATGAACACTGAAGCTTTCTTT	CASSFSLGGSMNTEAFF
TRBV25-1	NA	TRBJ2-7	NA	TGTGCCAGCAGTGGATTATACGAGCAGTACTTC	CASSGLYEQYF
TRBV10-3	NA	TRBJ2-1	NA	TGTGCCACGGAGCCCCTCTTGCGGCCAACCTACAATGAGCAGTTCTTC	CATEPLLRPTYNEQFF
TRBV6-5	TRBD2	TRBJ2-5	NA	TGTGCCAGCAACCGGGGGGGCCAAGAGACCCAGTACTTC	CASNRGGQETQYF
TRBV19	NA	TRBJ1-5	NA	TGTGCCAGTAATAGTGGCAATCAGCCCCAGCATTTT	CASNSGNQPQHF
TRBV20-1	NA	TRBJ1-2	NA	TGCAGTGCTCTCGGAGAATATGGCTACACCTTC	CSALGEYGYTF
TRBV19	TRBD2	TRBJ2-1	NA	TGTGCCAGTAGTCCTGGGACTAGCGGGTGGAATGAGCAGTTCTTC	CASSPGTSGWNEQFF
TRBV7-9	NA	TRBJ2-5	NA	TGTGCCAGCAGCCCTAAGAGCGCGGGAAGGGAGACCCAGTACTTC	CASSPKSAGRETQYF
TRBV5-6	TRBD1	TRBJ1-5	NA	TGTGCCAGCATGAGCGGGACAGGGTATGCCCAGCCCCAGCATTTT	CASMSGTGYAQPQHF
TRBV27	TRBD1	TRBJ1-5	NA	TGTGCCAGCAGCCAAACAGGGGTGGACAATCAGCCCCAGCATTTT	CASSQTGVDNQPQHF
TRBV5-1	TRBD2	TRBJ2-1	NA	TGCGCCAGCAGCCCCGGGACTAGCGGCTACAATGAGCAGTTCTTC	CASSPGTSGYNEQFF
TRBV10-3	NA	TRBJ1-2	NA	TGTGCCATCAGTGAGTGGCGATCTAACTATGGCTACACCTTC	CAISEWRSNYGYTF
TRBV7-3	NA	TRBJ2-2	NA	TGTGCCAGCAGCTTAAATGCGGGGAACACCGGGGAGCTGTTTTTT	CASSLNAGNTGELFF
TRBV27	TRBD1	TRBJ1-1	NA	TGTGCCAGCAGTCCTACCCCGGGACAGGTCCCGAACACTGAAGCTTTCTTT	CASSPTPGQVPNTEAFF
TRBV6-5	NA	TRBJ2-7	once	TGTGCCAGCAGCCGCCCGGGAGAACAAAACGGGCAGTACTTC	CASSRPGEQNGQYF
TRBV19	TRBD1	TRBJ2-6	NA	TGTGCCAGTAGTAACCCGGGACAGTCCTCTGGGGCCAACGTCCTGACTTTC	CASSNPGQSSGANVLTF
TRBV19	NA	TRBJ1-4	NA	TGTGCCAGTAGTATATGGACATCCGGGGCTAGTGAAAAACTGTTTTTT	CASSIWTSGASEKLFF
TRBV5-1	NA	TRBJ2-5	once	TGCGCCAGCAGCCCCGGTTTCGTCCGGGCAAGAGAGACCCAGTACTTC	CASSPGFVRARETQYF
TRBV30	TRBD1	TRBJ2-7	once	TGTGGCTGGGGACAGGGGGCGGCCGAGCAGTACTTC	CGWGQGAAEQYF
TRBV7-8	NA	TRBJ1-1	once	TGTGCCAGCAGCCCTTTTGCCATGAACACTGAAGCTTTCTTT	CASSPFAMNTEAFF
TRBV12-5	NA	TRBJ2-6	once	TGTGCTAGTTCCCAGGGAATTGGGGCCAACGTCCTGACTTTC	CASSQGIGANVLTF
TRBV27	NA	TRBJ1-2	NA	TGTGCCAGCAGTTTGGGAAGCGGGTTTAGGAACTATGGCTACACCTTC	CASSLGSGFRNYGYTF
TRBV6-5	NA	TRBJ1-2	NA	TGTGCCAGCAGTTACTCTGGGGATTCGAATGGCTACACCTTC	CASSYSGDSNGYTF
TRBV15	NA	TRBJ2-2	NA	TGTGCCACCAGCAGAGAAGTGAACACCGGGGAGCTGTTTTTT	CATSREVNTGELFF
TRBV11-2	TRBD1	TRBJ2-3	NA	TGTGCCAGCAGCACGGACAGGGGCCCAGATACGCAGTATTTT	CASSTDRGPDTQYF
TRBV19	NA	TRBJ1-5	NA	TGTGCCAGTAAACGGTCTTGGGCGGGAGGGCAGCCCCAGCATTTT	CASKRSWAGGQPQHF
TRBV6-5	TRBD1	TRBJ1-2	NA	TGTGCCAGCAGTTACTCCAGGGGGCCCTATGGCTACACCTTC	CASSYSRGPYGYTF
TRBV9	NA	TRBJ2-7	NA	TGTGCCAGCAGCGTAGATTCAGGGACGGTCGGCTACGAGCAGTACTTC	CASSVDSGTVGYEQYF
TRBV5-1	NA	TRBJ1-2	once	TGCGCCAGCAGCTTGGTGGGCGGAATCTATGGCTACACCTTC	CASSLVGGIYGYTF
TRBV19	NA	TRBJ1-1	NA	TGTGCCAGTATTCGCCGGGAAGGGACTGAAGCTTTCTTT	CASIRREGTEAFF